The T cell receptor (beta chain) under discussion was sequenced for a study of metastatic and nonmetastatic thyroid tumors. Study-wide background: Repertoires of blood and of tissue (tumor or nodule) from malignant and benign thyroid patients were compared.

TCRdb reassembled clones from the PCR reads with MiXCR. Of 15,000 to 20,000 clones detected, roughly 22% appear once; the ten largest clones hold 8.1%. The CDR3 extends over 14 amino acids. Trimming cost V 6 bases and J 0 bases, with 9 bases left between them. Germline CDR1 reads MNHEY; CDR2 reads SMNVEV (reference sequence). Patients had received no treatment of any kind before thyroid surgery. The gene calls are TRBV27 and TRBJ1-5; D not certain. Material: adjacent normal tissue. This receptor was obtained from a female donor with papillary thyroid cancer or a benign thyroid nodule (not recorded which). Some clones in this sample may be carry-over from other donors' samples. CDR3 DNA sequence: TGTGCCAGCAGAATGTGGGATAGCAATCAGCCCCAGCATTTT. Its protein is CASRMWDSNQPQHF.